These T cell receptor beta chains were read from a single sample in a study of neurological immune-mediated disorders. TCRdb re-called the 5' RACE reads through MiXCR, storing one row per CDR3 protein. The sample includes approximately 47,000 distinct CDR3 sequences, 13% of them seen just once. Sequenced material: PBMCs. Receptors were obtained from a man younger than 40 in good health. Both conserved end residues are part of each CDR3. D genes are given only for firm matches. Clone size is not always given. Where it is, it says once, few, many or a class for expanded clones.

clone_size: NA; d_call: NA; j_call: TRBJ2-7; cdr3_length: 15; v_call: TRBV10-3; cdr3_nt: TGTGCCATCAGTGGACCCGGGACACGTTCCTACGAGCAGTACTTC; cdr3_aa: CAISGPGTRSYEQYF
clone_size: many; d_call: TRBD2; j_call: TRBJ2-5; cdr3_length: 17; v_call: TRBV7-9; cdr3_nt: TGTGCCAGCAGCTTGTCGACTAGCGGGAGCTTCCAAGAGACCCAGTACTTC; cdr3_aa: CASSLSTSGSFQETQYF
clone_size: many; d_call: TRBD2; j_call: TRBJ2-3; cdr3_length: 14; v_call: TRBV7-9; cdr3_nt: TGTGCCAGCAGCCTAGCGGGAATTGAGGATACGCAGTATTTT; cdr3_aa: CASSLAGIEDTQYF
clone_size: many; d_call: NA; j_call: TRBJ1-1; cdr3_length: 13; v_call: TRBV29-1; cdr3_nt: TGCAGCGTTGAACCCAAGGCGAACACTGAAGCTTTCTTT; cdr3_aa: CSVEPKANTEAFF
clone_size: many; d_call: TRBD2; j_call: TRBJ2-1; cdr3_length: 16; v_call: TRBV6-6; cdr3_nt: TGTGCCAGCAGCCCTCTAGCGGGAGCGCCGTACAATGAGCAGTTCTTC; cdr3_aa: CASSPLAGAPYNEQFF
clone_size: many; d_call: TRBD2; j_call: TRBJ2-2; cdr3_length: 19; v_call: TRBV5-1; cdr3_nt: TGCGCCAGCAGCTCTACTAGCGGGAGGACCACAATAGGGACCGGGGAGCTGTTTTTT; cdr3_aa: CASSSTSGRTTIGTGELFF
clone_size: NA; d_call: NA; j_call: TRBJ2-7; cdr3_length: 14; v_call: TRBV2; cdr3_nt: TGTGCCAGCATGGCAGAACTAAACATCTACGAGCAGTACTTC; cdr3_aa: CASMAELNIYEQYF
clone_size: many; d_call: NA; j_call: TRBJ2-7; cdr3_length: 14; v_call: TRBV20-1; cdr3_nt: TGCAGTGCTAGAGACGGACAGTTCCCCTACGAGCAGTACTTC; cdr3_aa: CSARDGQFPYEQYF
clone_size: many; d_call: NA; j_call: TRBJ1-3; cdr3_length: 16; v_call: TRBV7-2; cdr3_nt: TGTGCCAGCAGCTTAGTCACGGGACGGGTTGGAAACACCATATATTTT; cdr3_aa: CASSLVTGRVGNTIYF
clone_size: NA; d_call: NA; j_call: TRBJ1-1; cdr3_length: 12; v_call: TRBV12-3/TRBV12-4; cdr3_nt: TGTGCCAGCAGTGTGACAACCACTGAAGCTTTCTTT; cdr3_aa: CASSVTTTEAFF
clone_size: many; d_call: NA; j_call: TRBJ2-1; cdr3_length: 15; v_call: TRBV10-3; cdr3_nt: TGTGCCATCAGCGTGGGACTTGCGGGGCCCAATGAGCAGTTCTTC; cdr3_aa: CAISVGLAGPNEQFF
clone_size: many; d_call: NA; j_call: TRBJ2-1; cdr3_length: 13; v_call: TRBV7-3; cdr3_nt: TGTGCCAGCAGCCCCCCGTGGGGCAATGAGCAGTTCTTC; cdr3_aa: CASSPPWGNEQFF
clone_size: few; d_call: NA; j_call: TRBJ1-2; cdr3_length: 14; v_call: TRBV12-3/TRBV12-4; cdr3_nt: TGTGCCAGCAGTTTAATTGGGGGCGGCTATGGCTACACCTTC; cdr3_aa: CASSLIGGGYGYTF
clone_size: many; d_call: TRBD2; j_call: TRBJ2-5; cdr3_length: 13; v_call: TRBV20-1; cdr3_nt: TGCAGTGTGGTGGGAGGGCGGGGGGAGACCCAGTACTTC; cdr3_aa: CSVVGGRGETQYF
clone_size: many; d_call: TRBD1; j_call: TRBJ2-3; cdr3_length: 20; v_call: TRBV5-1; cdr3_nt: TGCGCCAGCAGCTACAAAACCGTTCTGGGGACAGGGTCTAGCACAGATACGCAGTATTTT; cdr3_aa: CASSYKTVLGTGSSTDTQYF
clone_size: many; d_call: TRBD2; j_call: TRBJ2-1; cdr3_length: 13; v_call: TRBV9; cdr3_nt: TGTGCCAGCAGCTACTCTCCTAGCGGAGAGCAGTTCTTC; cdr3_aa: CASSYSPSGEQFF
clone_size: many; d_call: NA; j_call: TRBJ2-1; cdr3_length: 15; v_call: TRBV10-3; cdr3_nt: TGTGCCATCAGTGAACCCAAGGACGGAGACAATGAGCAGTTCTTC; cdr3_aa: CAISEPKDGDNEQFF
clone_size: many; d_call: NA; j_call: TRBJ2-5; cdr3_length: 14; v_call: TRBV20-1; cdr3_nt: TGCAGTGCCTCAAGTCACTACGAGATTGGGACCCAGTACTTC; cdr3_aa: CSASSHYEIGTQYF
clone_size: many; d_call: TRBD1; j_call: TRBJ2-2; cdr3_length: 16; v_call: TRBV28; cdr3_nt: TGTGCCAGCAGGGATAGACAGGGGGCAAACACCGGGGAGCTGTTTTTT; cdr3_aa: CASRDRQGANTGELFF
clone_size: many; d_call: NA; j_call: TRBJ1-5; cdr3_length: 15; v_call: TRBV15; cdr3_nt: TGTGCCACCAGCAGAGATTCCCAGGGAACTCAGCCCCAGCATTTT; cdr3_aa: CATSRDSQGTQPQHF
clone_size: many; d_call: TRBD1; j_call: TRBJ2-7; cdr3_length: 15; v_call: TRBV12-3/TRBV12-4; cdr3_nt: TGTGCCAGCAGTTTCGGGACAGCTGTCTCCTACGAGCAGTACTTC; cdr3_aa: CASSFGTAVSYEQYF
clone_size: NA; d_call: TRBD2; j_call: TRBJ2-1; cdr3_length: 18; v_call: TRBV20-1; cdr3_nt: TGCAGTGCTAGAGATCGTACTAGCGGGAAAAGCTCCTACAATGAGCAGTTCTTC; cdr3_aa: CSARDRTSGKSSYNEQFF
clone_size: many; d_call: TRBD1; j_call: TRBJ2-7; cdr3_length: 15; v_call: TRBV27; cdr3_nt: TGTGCCAGCAGCCCTAAGACAGGGGGCTGGTACGAGCAGTACTTC; cdr3_aa: CASSPKTGGWYEQYF
clone_size: many; d_call: NA; j_call: TRBJ2-3; cdr3_length: 13; v_call: TRBV10-3; cdr3_nt: TGTGCCATCAGTGATGGGGGGGCTGATACGCAGTATTTT; cdr3_aa: CAISDGGADTQYF
clone_size: many; d_call: NA; j_call: TRBJ2-1; cdr3_length: 13; v_call: TRBV27; cdr3_nt: TGTGCCAGCAGTCCGGGACTTATCAATGAGCAGTTCTTC; cdr3_aa: CASSPGLINEQFF
clone_size: many; d_call: NA; j_call: TRBJ1-1; cdr3_length: 14; v_call: TRBV2; cdr3_nt: TGTGCCAGCAGTGAGAGGCAGGGCGCCACTGAAGCTTTCTTT; cdr3_aa: CASSERQGATEAFF
clone_size: NA; d_call: TRBD1; j_call: TRBJ2-4; cdr3_length: 16; v_call: TRBV7-2; cdr3_nt: TGTGCCAGCAGCTCTCCGGGACAGAGAGCCAAAAACATTCAGTACTTC; cdr3_aa: CASSSPGQRAKNIQYF
clone_size: many; d_call: TRBD1; j_call: TRBJ2-2; cdr3_length: 15; v_call: TRBV5-1; cdr3_nt: TGCGCCAGCAGCTTGGAACAGGGGCCCACCGGGGAGCTGTTTTTT; cdr3_aa: CASSLEQGPTGELFF
clone_size: many; d_call: NA; j_call: TRBJ2-7; cdr3_length: 15; v_call: TRBV7-3; cdr3_nt: TGTGCCAGCCCCTCCCACGAGGGCAGGAGGGACGAGCAGTACTTC; cdr3_aa: CASPSHEGRRDEQYF
clone_size: many; d_call: TRBD1; j_call: TRBJ2-1; cdr3_length: 15; v_call: TRBV20-1; cdr3_nt: TGCAGTGCTAGAGATTCGGGGACAGGGGGCTATGAGCAGTTCTTC; cdr3_aa: CSARDSGTGGYEQFF
clone_size: NA; d_call: NA; j_call: TRBJ2-7; cdr3_length: 11; v_call: TRBV20-1; cdr3_nt: TGCAGTGACCTCCGTTCCTACGAGCAGTACTTC; cdr3_aa: CSDLRSYEQYF
clone_size: many; d_call: NA; j_call: TRBJ1-6; cdr3_length: 15; v_call: TRBV5-1; cdr3_nt: TGCGCCAGCAGCTTGGGAGTACAGGATAATTCACCCCTCCACTTT; cdr3_aa: CASSLGVQDNSPLHF
clone_size: many; d_call: NA; j_call: TRBJ2-2; cdr3_length: 13; v_call: TRBV6-4; cdr3_nt: TGTGCCAGCAGTGGCAGGGACACCGGGGAGCTGTTTTTT; cdr3_aa: CASSGRDTGELFF
clone_size: NA; d_call: NA; j_call: TRBJ2-1; cdr3_length: 15; v_call: TRBV10-1; cdr3_nt: TGCGCCAGCAGTGCGGACTTTACACGGCAGGATGAGCAGTTCTTC; cdr3_aa: CASSADFTRQDEQFF
clone_size: NA; d_call: NA; j_call: TRBJ2-5; cdr3_length: 13; v_call: TRBV7-9; cdr3_nt: TGTGCCTCCCGGCCCGGGGTGGAGGAGACCCAGTACTTC; cdr3_aa: CASRPGVEETQYF
clone_size: many; d_call: TRBD1; j_call: TRBJ1-2; cdr3_length: 15; v_call: TRBV25-1; cdr3_nt: TGTGCCAGCAGTGAATCCCCAGGGGGAAACTATGGCTACACCTTC; cdr3_aa: CASSESPGGNYGYTF
clone_size: many; d_call: NA; j_call: TRBJ1-3; cdr3_length: 14; v_call: TRBV6-1; cdr3_nt: TGTGCCAGCAACGACGGGGTCTCTGGAAACACCATATATTTT; cdr3_aa: CASNDGVSGNTIYF
clone_size: many; d_call: NA; j_call: TRBJ2-2; cdr3_length: 15; v_call: TRBV14; cdr3_nt: TGTGCCAGCAGCCAAGATGGGCCATATAACGGGGAGCTGTTTTTT; cdr3_aa: CASSQDGPYNGELFF
clone_size: many; d_call: TRBD2; j_call: TRBJ2-1; cdr3_length: 17; v_call: TRBV20-1; cdr3_nt: TGCAGTGCTAGACCCCCGCTACTAGCGGGATCTCACAATGAGCAGTTCTTC; cdr3_aa: CSARPPLLAGSHNEQFF
clone_size: many; d_call: TRBD1; j_call: TRBJ1-2; cdr3_length: 15; v_call: TRBV10-3; cdr3_nt: TGTGCCATCAGTGAGTCATGGGGACAGGGTGATGGCTACACCTTC; cdr3_aa: CAISESWGQGDGYTF
clone_size: many; d_call: NA; j_call: TRBJ1-2; cdr3_length: 13; v_call: TRBV29-1; cdr3_nt: TGCAGCGTTGAAGAAGGGCGGAGTTATGGCTACACCTTC; cdr3_aa: CSVEEGRSYGYTF
clone_size: many; d_call: NA; j_call: TRBJ2-7; cdr3_length: 13; v_call: TRBV28; cdr3_nt: TGTGCCAGCAGTTTATGGCAGGCGGTCGAGCAGTACTTC; cdr3_aa: CASSLWQAVEQYF
clone_size: many; d_call: NA; j_call: TRBJ1-2; cdr3_length: 14; v_call: TRBV15; cdr3_nt: TGTGCCACCAGCATCGAGGGGCGTAACTATGGCTACACCTTC; cdr3_aa: CATSIEGRNYGYTF
clone_size: many; d_call: NA; j_call: TRBJ2-3; cdr3_length: 13; v_call: TRBV29-1; cdr3_nt: TGCAGCGTTGGAAAGGGCACGGCGGATACGCAGTATTTT; cdr3_aa: CSVGKGTADTQYF
clone_size: many; d_call: NA; j_call: TRBJ2-7; cdr3_length: 14; v_call: TRBV5-6; cdr3_nt: TGTGCCAGCAGCCGTCCGAACCAACCCTACGAGCAGTACTTC; cdr3_aa: CASSRPNQPYEQYF
clone_size: many; d_call: NA; j_call: TRBJ1-4; cdr3_length: 15; v_call: TRBV5-1; cdr3_nt: TGCGCCAGCAGCTACGCAGCGAGTCCTAATGAAAAACTGTTTTTT; cdr3_aa: CASSYAASPNEKLFF
clone_size: many; d_call: NA; j_call: TRBJ2-1; cdr3_length: 13; v_call: TRBV20-1; cdr3_nt: TGCAGTGCCAGTTACGGGACCTTCAATGAGCAGTTCTTC; cdr3_aa: CSASYGTFNEQFF
clone_size: many; d_call: NA; j_call: TRBJ2-7; cdr3_length: 15; v_call: TRBV5-1; cdr3_nt: TGCGCCAGCAGCTCATATGGGACGGAACTCTACGAGCAGTACTTC; cdr3_aa: CASSSYGTELYEQYF
clone_size: many; d_call: TRBD2; j_call: TRBJ2-7; cdr3_length: 14; v_call: TRBV20-1; cdr3_nt: TGCAGTGCTAGAGCCCCCCTAGCGGCCTACGAGCAGTACTTC; cdr3_aa: CSARAPLAAYEQYF
clone_size: many; d_call: NA; j_call: TRBJ2-7; cdr3_length: 13; v_call: TRBV27; cdr3_nt: TGTGCCAGCAGCCCCGGGCCTACCTACGAGCAGTACTTC; cdr3_aa: CASSPGPTYEQYF
clone_size: many; d_call: NA; j_call: TRBJ2-7; cdr3_length: 12; v_call: TRBV20-1; cdr3_nt: TGCAGTGCACATTCCCGAGCCTGGGAGCAGTACTTC; cdr3_aa: CSAHSRAWEQYF